This T cell receptor (beta chain) was identified during a study of T cell changes during pregnancy in multiple sclerosis. The data were produced by immunoSEQ multiplex PCR, yet TCRdb's version contains in-frame clones alone and is incomplete. The sample consists of 55,000 to 75,000 clones, about 90% of them appearing once. The V gene end was trimmed by 8 bases and the J gene end by 4 bases; junction bases not matched to a gene: 6. There are 14 residues in the CDR3. Germline V gene lookup returns CDR1 MNHNY and CDR2 SVGAGI (reference sequence). The origin of this receptor is a female donor with multiple sclerosis, enrolled in a pregnancy study. V is TRBV6-6 and J is TRBJ1-2; 11 bases agree with TRBD1. The sequences come from peripheral blood, collected after pregnancy. CDR3 nucleotide sequence: TGTGCCAGCGAGGACAGGGGGCGGCTCTATGGCTACACCTTC. Protein sequence: CASEDRGRLYGYTF.